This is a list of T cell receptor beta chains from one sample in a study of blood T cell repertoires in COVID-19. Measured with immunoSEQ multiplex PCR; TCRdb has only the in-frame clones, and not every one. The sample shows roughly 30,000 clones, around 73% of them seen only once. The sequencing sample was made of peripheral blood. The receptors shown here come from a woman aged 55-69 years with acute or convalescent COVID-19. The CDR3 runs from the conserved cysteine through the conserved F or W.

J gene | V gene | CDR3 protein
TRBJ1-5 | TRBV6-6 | CASSGTGGHQPQHF
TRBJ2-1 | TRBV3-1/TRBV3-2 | CASSSSESSGEQFF
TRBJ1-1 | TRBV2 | CASSVGAGTEAFF
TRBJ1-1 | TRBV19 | CASSIVPQGLNTEAFF
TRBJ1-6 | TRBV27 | CASSFPGGTPLHF
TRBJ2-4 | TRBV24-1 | CATSPGVGNIQYF
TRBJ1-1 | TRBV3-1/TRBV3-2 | CASSQSRTGLNTEAFF
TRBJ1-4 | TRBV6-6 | CASSHRQGHEKLFF
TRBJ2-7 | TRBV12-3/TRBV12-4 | CASAPEGEFEQYF
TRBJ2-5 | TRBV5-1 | CASKLSPGQWPSNQETQYF
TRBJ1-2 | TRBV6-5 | CASSYGTTGAHGYTF
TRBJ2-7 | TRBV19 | CASSIMDRAYEQYF
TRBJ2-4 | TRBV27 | CASSLGQGAAKNIQYF
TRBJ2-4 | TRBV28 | CASSLSGVLAKNIQYF
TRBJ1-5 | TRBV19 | CASRLEGYSNQPQHF
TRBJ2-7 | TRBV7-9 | CASSFQIPGQGRHEQYF
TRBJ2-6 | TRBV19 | CASSIGSSGANVLTF
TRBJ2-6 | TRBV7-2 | CASSWPPGAHLSGANVLTF
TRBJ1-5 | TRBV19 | CASSAGQGQYSNQPQHF
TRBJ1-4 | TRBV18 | CASSPLLTNEKLFF
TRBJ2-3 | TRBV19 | CASSMAREVDTQYF
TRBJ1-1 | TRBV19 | CASSQGLSDTEAFF
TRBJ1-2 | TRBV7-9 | CASSLGQGTSNGYTF
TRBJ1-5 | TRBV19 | CASSRWGDNQPQHF
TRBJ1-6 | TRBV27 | CASSQFTPGQGLNSPLHF
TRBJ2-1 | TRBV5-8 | CASSSRSSGDDNEQFF
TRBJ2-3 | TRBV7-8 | CASSYSLSGGAGDTQYF
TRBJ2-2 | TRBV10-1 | CASSESWPDQTGELFF
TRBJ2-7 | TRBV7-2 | CASSGPGQGYEQYF
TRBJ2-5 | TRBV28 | CASSSYGGKGAKETQYF
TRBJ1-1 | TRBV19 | CASGAGIRTEAFF
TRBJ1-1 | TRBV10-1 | CASRGHVNTEAFF
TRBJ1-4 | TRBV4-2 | CASSQEGQGNEKLFF
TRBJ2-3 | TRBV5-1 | CASSGGQGTDTQYF
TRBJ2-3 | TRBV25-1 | CASSEPSRGDTQYF
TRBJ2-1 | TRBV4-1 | CASSQEQGTSYNEQFF
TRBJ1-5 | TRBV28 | CASNLREPNQPQHF
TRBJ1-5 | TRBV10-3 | CAISESIGGRNQPQHF